One sample yielded the 22 T cell receptor beta chains listed below, sequenced in a study of T-cell reconstitution after alpha-beta-depleted transplantation in children. The library targeted TCRbeta and was prepared with unique molecular identifiers. One entry per CDR3 protein, called by TCRdb with MiXCR from the PCR reads. Here the sample spans 90,000 to 100,000 distinct CDR3 sequences, about a quarter being singletons. The sequencing here drew on PBMCs, taken before TCRalphabeta/CD19-depleted stem cell transplant. These receptors came from a boy aged 2 to 9 with acute lymphoblastic leukemia, due to receive a stem cell transplant.

The CDR3 sequence is CATSDWDRGEQFF. For the CDR3, the DNA is TGTGCCACCAGTGACTGGGACAGGGGGGAGCAGTTCTTC. This chain links TRBV24-1 with TRBJ2-1; TRBD1 matches at 11 bases. This CDR3 has 13 residues. V gave up 4 bases and J gave up 10 bases; unmatched junction bases: 2. The V gene's germline CDR1 is KGHDR and CDR2 SFDVKD.

This clonotype was observed a few times. The chain employs TRBV20-1 and TRBJ2-3; 9 positions match TRBD1. The CDR3 is 18 amino acids. The ends lost 0 bases at V and 4 bases at J; junction bases unmatched: 14. The V gene's germline CDR1 is DFQATT and CDR2 SNEGSKA (reference sequence). The CDR3 bases are TGCAGTGCTAGAGATAAAACCGGACAGGGGATAATTGCAGATACGCAGTATTTT. Translation gives CSARDKTGQGIIADTQYF.

The chain employs TRBV7-2 and TRBJ2-1; D tentatively reads TRBD1 or TRBD2 (5 bases each). In germline, CDR1 is SGHTA, CDR2 FQGNSA. The CDR3 sequence is 16 residues long. Trimming left V 1 base short and J 3 bases short, with 13 bases between. The CDR3 nucleotides read TGTGCCAGCAGCTTAGGGGGGAGCGGAGGCTACAATGAGCAGTTCTTC. This gives the protein CASSLGGSGGYNEQFF. Full variable domain (missing parts from reference TRBV7-2 and TRBJ2-1): GAGVSQSPSNKVTEKGKDVELRCDPISGHTALYWYRQSLGQGLEFLIYFQGNSAPDKSGLPSDRFSAERTGGSVSTLTIQRTQQEDSAVYLCASSLGGSGGYNEQFFGPGTRLTVL.

The chain recombines TRBV28 with TRBJ2-3; no definite D call. Germline assignment: CDR1 MDHEN and CDR2 SYDVKM. Trimming took 6 bases from V and 3 from J, leaving 10 bases between them. The CDR3 consists of 13 residues. CDR3 nucleotide sequence: TGTGCCAGCAGCCCCTTGGGGACAGATACGCAGTATTTT. Protein sequence: CASSPLGTDTQYF.

The rearrangement uses TRBV6-4 and TRBJ2-1; maybe TRBD2 (6 bases). The CDR3 has 15 amino acids. Between the trimmed V and J ends, which lost 6 bases and 8 bases, there was a span of 20 bases. Looked up from germline, CDR1 is MRHNA and CDR2 is SNTAGT. The DNA of the CDR3 is TGTGCCAGCAGCGTCATAGCGGAGGGGCCGTATGAGCAGTTCTTC. Protein: CASSVIAEGPYEQFF.

The rearrangement links TRBV20-1 to TRBJ2-3; D remains ambiguous. Germline assignment: CDR1 DFQATT and CDR2 SNEGSKA (reference sequence). This CDR3 spans 13 amino acids. The germline V and J ends were trimmed by 3 bases and 0 bases, with 7 bases remaining between them. The CDR3 DNA is TGCAGTGCTAGCTCAGCTAGCACAGATACGCAGTATTTT. Protein product: CSASSASTDTQYF.

The table lists this clonotype with a few counts. The genes are TRBV4-2 and TRBJ1-6, with TRBD1 as a possible D gene (5 bases). CDR1 and CDR2 (germline): LGHNA, YNFKEQ. V lost 0 bases and J 5 bases, leaving 17 bases between the germline ends. The CDR3 is made up of 18 amino acids. CDR3 region: CASSQEGGRPTDNSPLHF. As DNA, the CDR3 is TGTGCCAGCAGCCAAGAGGGGGGTAGGCCGACCGATAATTCACCCCTCCACTTT.

The CDR3 loop is CASSQQSYGYTF. The CDR3 nucleotides are TGTGCCAGCAGCCAACAGTCCTATGGCTACACCTTC. This rearrangement joins TRBV3-1 to TRBJ1-2; D not certain. Germline V lookup: CDR1 LGHDT, CDR2 YNNKEL (reference sequence). Trimming took off 2 bases at V and 4 bases at J, with 5 bases between the two ends. CDR3 length: 12 amino acids.

The CDR3 DNA is TGTGCCAGCAGTTTTGAGGGGTTCACTGAAGCTTTCTTT. Its translation: CASSFEGFTEAFF. The V call is TRBV27, the J call TRBJ1-1, with D possibly being TRBD1 (5 bases). Germline V gene lookup returns CDR1 MNHEY and CDR2 SMNVEV (reference sequence). CDR3 size: 13 residues. Trimming stripped 3 bases from V and 4 bases from J, with 9 bases between.

The sample holds a few counts of this clonotype. This chain links TRBV28 with TRBJ2-7; D is perhaps TRBD2 (5 bases). Germline values: CDR1 MDHEN, CDR2 SYDVKM. The germline V and J ends were trimmed by 5 bases and 0 bases, with 14 bases remaining between them. This CDR3 comprises 15 residues. The CDR3 here is CASSPPSGYSYEQYF. The CDR3 nucleotides read TGTGCCAGCAGTCCACCCAGCGGCTACTCCTACGAGCAGTACTTC.

The chain recombines TRBV28 with TRBJ2-7; no reliable D call. CDR3 length equals 11 residues. The V and J ends lost 6 bases and 4 bases respectively, with 7 bases between them. Germline V gives CDR1 MDHEN, CDR2 SYDVKM. The CDR3 coding sequence is TGTGCCAGCAGACAGATATACGAGCAGTACTTC. As protein: CASRQIYEQYF.

This chain connects TRBV6-2 or TRBV6-3 to TRBJ2-5, with D possibly TRBD2 on 6 matching bases. Germline lookup yields CDR1 MNHEY and CDR2 SVGEGT. V was cut by 8 bases and J by 5 bases, with 21 bases left in between. The CDR3 covers 15 residues. The CDR3 sequence: CASASGGSWVETQYF. The CDR3 DNA is TGTGCCAGCGCCTCCGGGGGATCTTGGGTGGAGACCCAGTACTTC.

V gene TRBV2 combines with J gene TRBJ1-5; 8 nucleotides line up with TRBD1. Trimming removed 9 bases from V and 1 base from J; junction bases left unmatched: 2. The CDR3 totals 13 residues. From germline, CDR1 is SNHLY and CDR2 FYNNEI. CDR3 protein: CASRDRSNQPQHF. The CDR3 DNA reads as TGTGCCAGTCGGGACAGGAGCAATCAGCCCCAGCATTTT. The variable domain in full, completed from reference TRBV2 and TRBJ1-5, reads EPEVTQTPSHQVTQMGQEVILRCVPISNHLYFYWYRQILGQKVEFLVSFYNNEISEKSEIFDDQFSVERPDGSNFTLKIRSTKLEDSAMYFCASRDRSNQPQHFGDGTRLSIL.

The gene calls are TRBV20-1 and TRBJ1-5; D is possibly TRBD1 (6 bases). Germline lookup yields CDR1 DFQATT and CDR2 SNEGSKA (reference sequence). This CDR3 has 14 residues. V was trimmed by 3 bases and J by 4 bases, leaving 13 bases between them. CDR3 nucleotides: TGCAGTGCTAGCATCGGGGGGCGAAATCAGCCCCAGCATTTT. This codes for CSASIGGRNQPQHF.

The rearrangement joins TRBV25-1 to TRBJ2-7; TRBD2 matches at 7 bases. J was trimmed by 0 bases and V by 2 bases; bases with no gene match: 13. CDR1 and CDR2 (germline): MGHDK, SYGVNS. CDR3 length: 18 amino acids. In DNA form, the CDR3 reads TGTGCCAGCAGTGAAGGTGGGGCTAGCGGAGGTAGCTCCTACGAGCAGTACTTC. This sequence encodes CASSEGGASGGSSYEQYF.

This clonotype occurred many times. The chain recombines TRBV7-2 with TRBJ2-1; no reliable D call. CDR1 and CDR2 from the germline V gene are SGHTA and FQGNSA. Trimming stripped 7 bases from V and 6 bases from J, with 10 bases between. This CDR3 is built from 12 residues. The CDR3 spells CASTDPFNEQFF. The CDR3 DNA reads as TGTGCCAGCACCGACCCTTTCAATGAGCAGTTCTTC. The full variable domain, with the rest looked up from reference TRBV7-2 and TRBJ2-1, is GAGVSQSPSNKVTEKGKDVELRCDPISGHTALYWYRQSLGQGLEFLIYFQGNSAPDKSGLPSDRFSAERTGGSVSTLTIQRTQQEDSAVYLCASTDPFNEQFFGPGTRLTVL.

In this sample, this clonotype turned up a few times. J is TRBJ2-1 and V is TRBV7-3; D is possibly TRBD2 (6 bases). V lost 5 bases to trimming and J lost 3 bases, with 17 bases between them. Looked up from germline, CDR1 is SGHTA and CDR2 is FQGTGA. The CDR3 runs 16 residues. The CDR3 DNA reads TGTGCCAGCAGCCGCTGGCGTGCGGAGGGCTACAATGAGCAGTTCTTC. It translates to CASSRWRAEGYNEQFF.

This clonotype has a handful of counts. The rearrangement joins TRBV30 to TRBJ2-5, with 8 bases matching TRBD1. CDR1 is GTSNPN, CDR2 SVGIG, per germline (reference sequence). The junction had 1 base not matched to a gene; V was cut back by 1 base and J by 6 bases. This CDR3 has 12 amino acids. The CDR3 coding sequence is TGTGCCTGGAGTGGGACAGGGAAGACCCAGTACTTC. It translates to CAWSGTGKTQYF.

This clonotype was counted only a few times. Here the CDR3 reads CSVGSTDTQYF. Written as DNA, the CDR3 is TGCAGCGTGGGGAGCACAGATACGCAGTATTTT. The rearrangement joins TRBV29-1 to TRBJ2-3; D is uncertain. CDR1 is SQVTM and CDR2 is ANQGSEA in the germline V gene. CDR3 length: 11 residues. V lost 6 bases and J 0 bases, leaving 4 bases between the germline ends.

This clonotype has just a few counts. The genes are TRBV6-2 or TRBV6-3 and TRBJ2-1, with D unclear. Trimming removed 6 bases from V and 1 base from J, with 13 bases in between. CDR1 is MNHEY, CDR2 SVGEGT, per germline. This CDR3 is built from 15 residues. The CDR3 protein is CASSSSNPSYNEQFF. The CDR3 bases are TGTGCCAGCAGCAGCTCTAACCCTTCCTACAATGAGCAGTTCTTC.

The chain carries TRBV3-1 and TRBJ1-2; D is perhaps TRBD1 (6 bases). Germline values: CDR1 LGHDT, CDR2 YNNKEL (reference sequence). V lost 1 base and J 5 bases, leaving 11 bases between the germline ends. This CDR3 has 14 amino acids. The DNA for the CDR3 is TGTGCCAGCAGCCAAGTAACAGGGAGATATGGCTACACCTTC. Its protein product is CASSQVTGRYGYTF.

With regard to this clonotype: One end of the junction is discordant with germline, which a read error may explain. The genes are TRBV6-1 and TRBJ2-7, with D perhaps TRBD1 (6 bases). CDR3 length equals 15 residues. The V gene's germline CDR1 is MNHNS and CDR2 SASEGT. CDR3 amino acids: CASSERQARRGELYF. CDR3 nucleotides: TGTGCCAGCAGTGAAAGACAGGCCCGTAGAGGCGAGCTGTACTTC.